This T cell receptor (beta chain) was profiled in a study of blood T cell repertoires in COVID-19. The overall study: Sites across the United States, Italy and Spain contributed samples from acute and convalescent COVID-19.

From germline, CDR1 is MNHNS and CDR2 SASEGT. J gave up 9 bases and V 3 bases, and 10 bases lay outside the gene matches. The CDR3 runs to 16 residues. In the authors' workflow: Amplification from reference gene primers served as the basis for estimated nucleated cell counts. The table came from immunoSEQ multiplex PCR; TCRdb's copy has only in-frame clones and leaves some out. V, J and clone size reflect that table, while D and trimming were determined from the DNA. The sample holds 200,000 to 250,000 clones, about four fifths seen once. This chain links TRBV6-1 with TRBJ1-6, with 8 nucleotides matching TRBD1. Sequenced input: PBMCs or T cells enriched from blood (not recorded which). This clonotype was obtained from a woman between 50 and 59 years old with acute COVID-19. This CDR3 reads CASSDPRQGRSSPLHF. DNA of the CDR3: TGTGCCAGCAGTGACCCCAGACAGGGGAGAAGTTCACCCCTCCACTTT.